The rows below give T cell receptor beta chains drawn from one sample of a study of blood T cell repertoires in COVID-19. TCRdb keeps only in-frame clones here, not all; method: immunoSEQ multiplex PCR. The sample carries 150,000 to 200,000 clones, roughly 82% recorded once. Material for sequencing was PBMCs or T cells enriched from blood (not recorded which). Receptor source: a middle-aged man who had recovered from COVID-19. Both conserved end residues are part of each CDR3. A D gene is named only where the DNA matches it firmly. Expanded clones are given a class, and other clones once, few, many or no size at all.

CDR3nt: TGCGCCAGCAGCCCACAGGGTGCGAACACCGGGGAGCTGTTTTTT
CDR3aa: CASSPQGANTGELFF
d_gene: NA
len: 15
v_gene: TRBV5-1
j_gene: TRBJ2-2
abundance: once

CDR3nt: TGTGCCAGCAGTTACTCGAAGTCGCCACTGTTCTACGAGCAGTACTTC
CDR3aa: CASSYSKSPLFYEQYF
d_gene: NA
len: 16
v_gene: TRBV6-5
j_gene: TRBJ2-7
abundance: NA

CDR3nt: TGTGCCAGCAGTTACACTGGGACAGCCACCACAGATACGCAGTATTTT
CDR3aa: CASSYTGTATTDTQYF
d_gene: TRBD1
len: 16
v_gene: TRBV6-6
j_gene: TRBJ2-3
abundance: NA

CDR3nt: TGTGCCAGCAGTGAAGCACTTCCGGGACAGGGGCCCACCGGGGAGCTGTTTTTT
CDR3aa: CASSEALPGQGPTGELFF
d_gene: TRBD1
len: 18
v_gene: TRBV6-1
j_gene: TRBJ2-2
abundance: NA

CDR3nt: TGTGCCAGCAGTTCGGGGTCGACCAAAAACATTCAGTACTTC
CDR3aa: CASSSGSTKNIQYF
d_gene: NA
len: 14
v_gene: TRBV7-2
j_gene: TRBJ2-4
abundance: NA

CDR3nt: TGCAGCGTCAAAGGGACTAGCGGGAGGGTAGATACAGATACGCAGTATTTT
CDR3aa: CSVKGTSGRVDTDTQYF
d_gene: TRBD2
len: 17
v_gene: TRBV29-1
j_gene: TRBJ2-3
abundance: NA

CDR3nt: TGTGCCAGCAGCCCAGGGTCCTACACCGGGGAGCTGTTTTTT
CDR3aa: CASSPGSYTGELFF
d_gene: NA
len: 14
v_gene: TRBV28
j_gene: TRBJ2-2
abundance: NA

CDR3nt: TGTGCCAGCAGCAAAGGGGGCTCCTACAATGAGCAGTTCTTC
CDR3aa: CASSKGGSYNEQFF
d_gene: NA
len: 14
v_gene: TRBV7-8
j_gene: TRBJ2-1
abundance: NA

CDR3nt: TGTGCCAGCATGGAGGGCAATCAGCCCCAGCATTTT
CDR3aa: CASMEGNQPQHF
d_gene: NA
len: 12
v_gene: TRBV27
j_gene: TRBJ1-5
abundance: NA

CDR3nt: TGTGCCAGCCGCACTAGCGGGAGTAGCGAGCAGTACTTC
CDR3aa: CASRTSGSSEQYF
d_gene: TRBD2
len: 13
v_gene: TRBV28
j_gene: TRBJ2-7
abundance: once

CDR3nt: TGTGCCAGCAGCACATTCCAGGGAAATGGCTACACCTTC
CDR3aa: CASSTFQGNGYTF
d_gene: NA
len: 13
v_gene: TRBV7-3
j_gene: TRBJ1-2
abundance: NA

CDR3nt: TGTGCCAGCAGCCGGGACAGCTATGGCTACACCTTC
CDR3aa: CASSRDSYGYTF
d_gene: TRBD1
len: 12
v_gene: TRBV6-5
j_gene: TRBJ1-2
abundance: NA

CDR3nt: TGTGCCAGTAGTATAGGTTTCGGGACAGGACAAAAAGCTTTCTTT
CDR3aa: CASSIGFGTGQKAFF
d_gene: TRBD1
len: 15
v_gene: TRBV19
j_gene: TRBJ1-1
abundance: NA

CDR3nt: TGTGCCTGGAGACAGGGGTACGGTGGCTACACCTTC
CDR3aa: CAWRQGYGGYTF
d_gene: TRBD1
len: 12
v_gene: TRBV30
j_gene: TRBJ1-2
abundance: once

CDR3nt: TGTGCCAGCGGGACTACCGGATGGAGTGAGCAGTTCTTC
CDR3aa: CASGTTGWSEQFF
d_gene: TRBD2
len: 13
v_gene: TRBV5-4
j_gene: TRBJ2-1
abundance: once

CDR3nt: TGTGCCAGCAGACAACAGGGGACTAATGAAAAACTGTTTTTT
CDR3aa: CASRQQGTNEKLFF
d_gene: TRBD1
len: 14
v_gene: TRBV7-2
j_gene: TRBJ1-4
abundance: NA

CDR3nt: TGTGCCAGCAGCTTAGCTTACAAGAGGCAGCCCCAGCATTTT
CDR3aa: CASSLAYKRQPQHF
d_gene: NA
len: 14
v_gene: TRBV7-2
j_gene: TRBJ1-5
abundance: NA

CDR3nt: TGTGCCAGTAGTATCTTCAGGGCGGCGAACACCGGGGAGCTGTTTTTT
CDR3aa: CASSIFRAANTGELFF
d_gene: NA
len: 16
v_gene: TRBV19
j_gene: TRBJ2-2
abundance: NA

CDR3nt: TGTGCCAGCAGTGAGAGGGCCCTAAGGCAGCCCCAGCATTTT
CDR3aa: CASSERALRQPQHF
d_gene: NA
len: 14
v_gene: TRBV2
j_gene: TRBJ1-5
abundance: NA

CDR3nt: TGTGCCAGCAGCTCAGAAATGAACACTGAAGCTTTCTTT
CDR3aa: CASSSEMNTEAFF
d_gene: NA
len: 13
v_gene: TRBV9
j_gene: TRBJ1-1
abundance: NA

CDR3nt: TGTGCCAGCAGTCCCGGACTAGGCCCCACAGAGCAGTTCTTC
CDR3aa: CASSPGLGPTEQFF
d_gene: TRBD2
len: 14
v_gene: TRBV6-4
j_gene: TRBJ2-1
abundance: NA

CDR3nt: TGTGCCAGCAGCCCTACCGCCGGGACTAGCGGAAATGAGCAGTTCTTC
CDR3aa: CASSPTAGTSGNEQFF
d_gene: TRBD2
len: 16
v_gene: TRBV7-9
j_gene: TRBJ2-1
abundance: NA

CDR3nt: TGTGCCAGCAGCGTGCCGGGACAGGGAACCTTCTCCTACGAGCAGTACTTC
CDR3aa: CASSVPGQGTFSYEQYF
d_gene: TRBD1
len: 17
v_gene: TRBV9
j_gene: TRBJ2-7
abundance: once

CDR3nt: TGCGCCAGCAGCTTGGACGGGACAGGTAACACCGGGGAGCTGTTTTTT
CDR3aa: CASSLDGTGNTGELFF
d_gene: TRBD1
len: 16
v_gene: TRBV5-1
j_gene: TRBJ2-2
abundance: NA

CDR3nt: TGTGCCACCAGCCCCCGACAGGGCCCGGAGCCCCAGCATTTT
CDR3aa: CATSPRQGPEPQHF
d_gene: TRBD1
len: 14
v_gene: TRBV15
j_gene: TRBJ1-5
abundance: once

CDR3nt: TGCGCCAGCAGCTTGGAAGCAGGGAGGCTACTTTCCTACAATGAGCAGTTCTTC
CDR3aa: CASSLEAGRLLSYNEQFF
d_gene: NA
len: 18
v_gene: TRBV5-1
j_gene: TRBJ2-1
abundance: NA

CDR3nt: TGTGCCAGCAGCCCCGGAGGTACAACTAATGAAAAACTGTTTTTT
CDR3aa: CASSPGGTTNEKLFF
d_gene: NA
len: 15
v_gene: TRBV7-3
j_gene: TRBJ1-4
abundance: NA

CDR3nt: TGTGCCAGCAGTGAAAGTATGGGGACTACTGGAAACACCATATATTTT
CDR3aa: CASSESMGTTGNTIYF
d_gene: NA
len: 16
v_gene: TRBV6-1
j_gene: TRBJ1-3
abundance: NA

CDR3nt: TGTGCCAGCTCACCCGGGACAGCGGCCTACGAGCAGTACTTC
CDR3aa: CASSPGTAAYEQYF
d_gene: TRBD1
len: 14
v_gene: TRBV18
j_gene: TRBJ2-7
abundance: NA

CDR3nt: TGTGCCAGCTCGGGGACAGGCCCAGATACGCAGTATTTT
CDR3aa: CASSGTGPDTQYF
d_gene: TRBD1
len: 13
v_gene: TRBV18
j_gene: TRBJ2-3
abundance: few

CDR3nt: TGTGCCAGCAGCGTAGCGACGGGAGGGTACGCTGAGCAGTTCTTC
CDR3aa: CASSVATGGYAEQFF
d_gene: TRBD2
len: 15
v_gene: TRBV9
j_gene: TRBJ2-1
abundance: once

CDR3nt: TGTGCCAGCAGCTCGAGCGTTAGCTCCTACAATGAGCAGTTCTTC
CDR3aa: CASSSSVSSYNEQFF
d_gene: NA
len: 15
v_gene: TRBV7-2
j_gene: TRBJ2-1
abundance: NA

CDR3nt: TGTGCCAGCAGTGAGTCCATGGGAGGGCAGCCTAGGAAACTGTTTTTT
CDR3aa: CASSESMGGQPRKLFF
d_gene: NA
len: 16
v_gene: TRBV2
j_gene: TRBJ1-4
abundance: NA

CDR3nt: TGTGCCAGCAGCCCCGCCATTTTTGGAGTAGCGGGAGACCACAATGAGCAGTTCTTC
CDR3aa: CASSPAIFGVAGDHNEQFF
d_gene: TRBD2
len: 19
v_gene: TRBV5-4
j_gene: TRBJ2-1
abundance: few

CDR3nt: TGCGCCAGCAGCTTGGTACCAGGGGACACCTATGGCTACACCTTC
CDR3aa: CASSLVPGDTYGYTF
d_gene: NA
len: 15
v_gene: TRBV5-1
j_gene: TRBJ1-2
abundance: NA

CDR3nt: TGCGCCAGCAGCTCGTTACCCACTTCGAACACTGAAGCTTTCTTT
CDR3aa: CASSSLPTSNTEAFF
d_gene: NA
len: 15
v_gene: TRBV5-1
j_gene: TRBJ1-1
abundance: NA

CDR3nt: TGTGCCAGCAGCTTAAGACAGGGGGCTGGGGCCAACGTCCTGACTTTC
CDR3aa: CASSLRQGAGANVLTF
d_gene: TRBD1
len: 16
v_gene: TRBV7-3
j_gene: TRBJ2-6
abundance: NA

CDR3nt: TGTGCCAGCATCTTGGACAGGGGTTACACTGAAGCTTTCTTT
CDR3aa: CASILDRGYTEAFF
d_gene: TRBD1
len: 14
v_gene: TRBV2
j_gene: TRBJ1-1
abundance: NA

CDR3nt: TGTGCCAGCAGCCGGGACAGGGGAGGGACTGAAGCTTTCTTT
CDR3aa: CASSRDRGGTEAFF
d_gene: TRBD1
len: 14
v_gene: TRBV7-6
j_gene: TRBJ1-1
abundance: NA

CDR3nt: TGTGCCACCAGTGATGCCGGGACAGGGGAAGAGACCCAGTACTTC
CDR3aa: CATSDAGTGEETQYF
d_gene: TRBD1
len: 15
v_gene: TRBV24-1
j_gene: TRBJ2-5
abundance: NA

CDR3nt: TGCAGCGTTGGGCGTAGGCGGACTAGCGTGAACACCGGGGAGCTGTTTTTT
CDR3aa: CSVGRRRTSVNTGELFF
d_gene: TRBD2
len: 17
v_gene: TRBV29-1
j_gene: TRBJ2-2
abundance: NA

CDR3nt: TGTGCCAGCAACAAAGGGGGCGGCACTGAAGCTTTCTTT
CDR3aa: CASNKGGGTEAFF
d_gene: TRBD1
len: 13
v_gene: TRBV19
j_gene: TRBJ1-1
abundance: once

CDR3nt: TGTGCCAGCAGCCGACCTAGCGGGAGGAACTCCTACAATGAGCAGTTCTTC
CDR3aa: CASSRPSGRNSYNEQFF
d_gene: TRBD2
len: 17
v_gene: TRBV3-1/TRBV3-2
j_gene: TRBJ2-1
abundance: NA

CDR3nt: TGTGCCAGCAGTCGATTTAGCGGGAGGGCCACCGGGGAGCTGTTTTTT
CDR3aa: CASSRFSGRATGELFF
d_gene: TRBD2
len: 16
v_gene: TRBV6-4
j_gene: TRBJ2-2
abundance: NA

CDR3nt: TGTGCCAGCAGCTTAGCGTCTAACGCGATCTATGGCTACACCTTC
CDR3aa: CASSLASNAIYGYTF
d_gene: NA
len: 15
v_gene: TRBV7-6
j_gene: TRBJ1-2
abundance: NA

CDR3nt: TGTGCCAGCAGCGAGGACAGGGAAGGGACCCAGTACTTC
CDR3aa: CASSEDREGTQYF
d_gene: TRBD1
len: 13
v_gene: TRBV6-5
j_gene: TRBJ2-5
abundance: once

CDR3nt: TGTGCCAGCTCACTGGCGGGAGACAGCTATGGCTACACCTTC
CDR3aa: CASSLAGDSYGYTF
d_gene: NA
len: 14
v_gene: TRBV18
j_gene: TRBJ1-2
abundance: NA

CDR3nt: TGTGCCAGCAGTGACCAGGGTGGGGAAAGGACTGAAGCTTTCTTT
CDR3aa: CASSDQGGERTEAFF
d_gene: NA
len: 15
v_gene: TRBV2
j_gene: TRBJ1-1
abundance: once

CDR3nt: TGTGCCAGTAGTCCGGTGGGACAGTTGGGAGTAGATGGCTACACCTTC
CDR3aa: CASSPVGQLGVDGYTF
d_gene: TRBD1
len: 16
v_gene: TRBV19
j_gene: TRBJ1-2
abundance: NA

CDR3nt: TGTGCCAGCTCACAAGACTGGAATGAGCAGTTCTTC
CDR3aa: CASSQDWNEQFF
d_gene: NA
len: 12
v_gene: TRBV12-3/TRBV12-4
j_gene: TRBJ2-1
abundance: NA

CDR3nt: TGTGCCAGCAGTTTTAGCGGAAACACCATATATTTT
CDR3aa: CASSFSGNTIYF
d_gene: NA
len: 12
v_gene: TRBV12-3/TRBV12-4
j_gene: TRBJ1-3
abundance: NA

CDR3nt: TGTGCCAGCAGCAACCAGGGGTCTTCCTACAATGAGCAGTTCTTC
CDR3aa: CASSNQGSSYNEQFF
d_gene: NA
len: 15
v_gene: TRBV11-2
j_gene: TRBJ2-1
abundance: NA

CDR3nt: TGTGCCAGCAGCCGCAGACTAGCGGGACACTACAATGAGCAGTTCTTC
CDR3aa: CASSRRLAGHYNEQFF
d_gene: TRBD2
len: 16
v_gene: TRBV7-2
j_gene: TRBJ2-1
abundance: few

CDR3nt: TGTGCCAGCAGTTCCAGCCCCCGGGGGGCCAATCAGCCCCAGCATTTT
CDR3aa: CASSSSPRGANQPQHF
d_gene: NA
len: 16
v_gene: TRBV6-5
j_gene: TRBJ1-5
abundance: NA

CDR3nt: TGTGCCATCAGTGAGTACAGGGATCAGCCCCAGCATTTT
CDR3aa: CAISEYRDQPQHF
d_gene: NA
len: 13
v_gene: TRBV10-3
j_gene: TRBJ1-5
abundance: NA

CDR3nt: TGTGCCAGCACCCCACGGGGACTAGCGGCCTACAATGAGCAGTTCTTC
CDR3aa: CASTPRGLAAYNEQFF
d_gene: TRBD2
len: 16
v_gene: TRBV28
j_gene: TRBJ2-1
abundance: NA